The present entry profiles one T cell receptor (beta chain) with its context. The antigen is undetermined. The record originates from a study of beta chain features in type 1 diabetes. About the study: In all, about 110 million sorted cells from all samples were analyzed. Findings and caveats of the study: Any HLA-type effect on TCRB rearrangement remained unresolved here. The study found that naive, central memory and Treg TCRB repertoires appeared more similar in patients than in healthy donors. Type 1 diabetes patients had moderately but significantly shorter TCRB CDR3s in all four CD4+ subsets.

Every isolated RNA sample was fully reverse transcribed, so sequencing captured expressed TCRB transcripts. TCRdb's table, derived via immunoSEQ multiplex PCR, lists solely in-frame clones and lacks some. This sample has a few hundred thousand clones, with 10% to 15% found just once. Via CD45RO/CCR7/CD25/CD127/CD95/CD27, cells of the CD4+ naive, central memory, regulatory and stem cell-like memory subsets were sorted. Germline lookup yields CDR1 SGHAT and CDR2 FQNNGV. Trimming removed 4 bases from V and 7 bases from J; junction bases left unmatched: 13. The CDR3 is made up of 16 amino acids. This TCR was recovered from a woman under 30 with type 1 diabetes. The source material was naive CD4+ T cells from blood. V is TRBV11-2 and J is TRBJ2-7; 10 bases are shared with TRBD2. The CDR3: CASSSAASGRASEQYF. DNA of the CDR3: TGTGCCAGCAGCTCGGCGGCTAGCGGGAGAGCAAGTGAGCAGTACTTC.